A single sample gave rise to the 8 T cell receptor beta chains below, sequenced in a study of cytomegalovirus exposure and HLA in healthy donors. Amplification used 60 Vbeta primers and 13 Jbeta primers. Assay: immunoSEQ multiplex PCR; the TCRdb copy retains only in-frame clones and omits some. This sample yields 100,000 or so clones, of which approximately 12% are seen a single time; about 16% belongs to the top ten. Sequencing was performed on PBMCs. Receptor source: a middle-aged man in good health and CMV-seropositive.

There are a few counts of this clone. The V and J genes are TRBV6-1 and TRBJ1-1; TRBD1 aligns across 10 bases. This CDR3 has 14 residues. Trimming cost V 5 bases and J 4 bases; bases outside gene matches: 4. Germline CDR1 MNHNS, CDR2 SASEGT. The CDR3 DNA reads TGTGCCAGCAGTTGGGGACAGGGGATCACTGAAGCTTTCTTT. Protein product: CASSWGQGITEAFF.

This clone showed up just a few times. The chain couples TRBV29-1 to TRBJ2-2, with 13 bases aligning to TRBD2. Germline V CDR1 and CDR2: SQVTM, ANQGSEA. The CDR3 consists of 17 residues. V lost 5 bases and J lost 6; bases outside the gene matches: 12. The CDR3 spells CSVRGLTSGRAAGELFF. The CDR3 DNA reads TGCAGCGTTAGGGGGCTTACTAGCGGGAGGGCCGCCGGGGAGCTGTTTTTT.

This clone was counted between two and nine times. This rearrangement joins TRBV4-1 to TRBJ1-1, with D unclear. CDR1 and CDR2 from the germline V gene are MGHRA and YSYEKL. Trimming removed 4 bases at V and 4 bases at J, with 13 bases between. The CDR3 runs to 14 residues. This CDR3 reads CASSPPGLTTEAFF. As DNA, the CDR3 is TGCGCCAGCAGCCCCCCCGGGTTGACCACTGAAGCTTTCTTT.

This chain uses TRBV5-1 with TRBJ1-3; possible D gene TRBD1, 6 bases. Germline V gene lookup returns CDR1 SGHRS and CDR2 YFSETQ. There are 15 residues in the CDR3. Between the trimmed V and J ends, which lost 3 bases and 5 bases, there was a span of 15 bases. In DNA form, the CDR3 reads TGCGCCAGCAGCTGGACGGGGGGCGAAAGAAACACCATATATTTT. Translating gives CASSWTGGERNTIYF.

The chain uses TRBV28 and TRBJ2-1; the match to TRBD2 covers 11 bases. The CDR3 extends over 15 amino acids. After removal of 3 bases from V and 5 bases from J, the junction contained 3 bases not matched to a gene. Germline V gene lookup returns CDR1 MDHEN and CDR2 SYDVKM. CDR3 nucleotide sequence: TGTGCCAGCAGTTTCATAGCGGGAGGGAACAATGAGCAGTTCTTC. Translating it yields CASSFIAGGNNEQFF. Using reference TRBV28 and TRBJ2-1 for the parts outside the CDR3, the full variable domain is DVKVTQSSRYLVKRTGEKVFLECVQDMDHENMFWYRQDPGLGLRLIYFSYDVKMKEKGDIPEGYSVSREKKERFSLILESASTNQTSMYLCASSFIAGGNNEQFFGPGTRLTVL.

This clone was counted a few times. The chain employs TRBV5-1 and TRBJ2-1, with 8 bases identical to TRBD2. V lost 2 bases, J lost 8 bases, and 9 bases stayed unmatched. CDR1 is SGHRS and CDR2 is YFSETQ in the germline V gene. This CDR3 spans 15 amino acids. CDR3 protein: CASSFAGGSGDEQFF. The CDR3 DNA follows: TGCGCCAGCAGCTTCGCGGGAGGAAGTGGGGATGAGCAGTTCTTC.

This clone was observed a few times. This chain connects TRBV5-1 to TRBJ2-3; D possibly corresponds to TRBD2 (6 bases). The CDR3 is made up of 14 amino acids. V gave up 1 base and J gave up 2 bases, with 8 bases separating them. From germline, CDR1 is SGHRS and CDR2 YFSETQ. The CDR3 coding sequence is TGCGCCAGCAGCTTGATGGGACTCACAGATACGCAGTATTTT. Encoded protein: CASSLMGLTDTQYF.

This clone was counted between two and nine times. CDR3 nucleotide sequence: TGTGCCAGCTCACCACCTCCGGGAGCCAGCGGGAATGAGCAGTTCTTC. Translated: CASSPPPGASGNEQFF. V and J are TRBV18 and TRBJ2-1; a weak D match, TRBD2 (6 bases). The germline CDR1 and CDR2 sequences are KGHSH and LQKENI. The V end lost 0 bases, the J end lost 7 bases, and 16 bases lay between the germline ends. There are 16 residues in the CDR3.